This TCR beta chain derives from a study of T cell repertoires in cytomegalovirus infection. Study-level information: HLA-B-restricted CMV epitopes that are well studied, plus recently identified HLA-C-restricted ones, were used by the study. It was the public TCR beta signatures that indicated both CMV infection and matching HLA type. Findings and caveats of the study: Carriage of CMV together with the relevant HLA was identifiable through cumulative public TCR beta family frequency.

TCRdb recomputed calls from the reads with MiXCR, one row per CDR3 protein. The data show under 500,000 distinct CDR3 sequences, roughly 42% seen once. The V gene lost 4 bases and the J gene lost 2 bases, with 25 bases spanning the gap. Germline V gene data show CDR1 as SGHRS and CDR2 as YFSETQ. The CDR3 contains 19 residues. As to this clonotype: The antigen remains unidentified.

V and J are TRBV5-1 and TRBJ1-3; D may be TRBD1 (5 bases). The sequencing used cultured PBMCs, collected from culture after CMV antigen stimulation. The receptor was derived from a human donor in good health (CMV status not recorded). Some clones in this sample may be carry-over from other donors' samples. The CDR3 spells CASSPGPTTADSTGNTIYF. Written as DNA, the CDR3 is TGCGCCAGCAGCCCGGGACCCACGACGGCAGACAGTACTGGAAACACCATATATTTT.